Listed here is a single TCR beta chain. Per germline, CDR1 MDHEN and CDR2 SYDVKM. The CDR3 runs to 15 residues. V lost 3 bases and J lost 2; bases outside the gene matches: 7. As originally analysed: Cell counts per sample came from amplifying reference gene primers. Some clones are missing from TCRdb's copy, which holds only in-frame ones; the method was immunoSEQ multiplex PCR. D and trimming were read from the DNA, whereas the V and J calls and clone size are those reported in that table. The sample lists 130,000 to 150,000 clones, over 70% occurring once. These data are taken from a study of blood T cell repertoires in COVID-19. Study-wide context: Collection of acute and convalescent COVID-19 samples took place in the United States, Italy and Spain. In each case, the material was cDNA or gDNA derived from T cells, B-cell-depleted T cells, or PBMCs.

The rearrangement uses TRBV28 and TRBJ2-7, with TRBD1 matching over 7 bases. Sequencing input: peripheral blood. This receptor was obtained from a woman aged 55-70 years with acute or convalescent COVID-19. The CDR3 region is CASSLVSGTAYEQYF. The DNA of the CDR3 is TGTGCCAGCAGTTTGGTATCCGGGACAGCCTACGAGCAGTACTTC.